This T cell receptor beta chain was recovered during a study of T-cell memory formation after mild COVID-19. At the level of the study: In these data, TCR clusters were largely donor specific. Study-level results: Clones contracting over day 15 to 85 were CD4/CD8 balanced, with later expanders leaning CD4+.

Sample barcodes and UMIs were carried by the TCR alpha and TCR beta cDNA libraries that 5'RACE generated with constant-segment primers. In TCRdb, the 5' RACE reads were re-called with MiXCR into one record per CDR3 protein. Of roughly 250,000 distinct CDR3 sequences in the sample, over 15% were seen once. Of note for this clonotype: Its antigen is still unknown. The junction and the germline gene differ at one end; a read error may be behind it.

The sequenced sample consisted of PBMCs or a T cell subset sorted from them (not recorded which). The TCR comes from a man younger than 35 who had mild COVID-19 (a few samples of this study predate the infection). Cell type and time point are not known.

The CDR3 nucleotides read TGTGCCAGCAGCTTAGAAGGGTACATCCACTTC. Residues: CASSLEGYIHF. J is TRBJ2-7 and V is TRBV7-2; D is uncertain. The CDR3 sequence is 11 residues long. Germline V lookup: CDR1 SGHTA, CDR2 FQGNSA.